Following are 17 T cell receptor beta chains from one sample sequenced in a study of T cells after posttransplantation cyclophosphamide. Controls had myeloablative marrow grafts with methotrexate and calcineurin inhibitor, sampled at 1 year. Profiling relied on immunoSEQ multiplex PCR, and the TCRdb table lists in-frame clones only, not all of them. The sample gives roughly 17,000 clones, 85% of which show up once; about 27% is in the top ten. The specimen comprised PBMCs, sampled after allogeneic stem cell transplant with calcineurin inhibitor and methotrexate. These receptors originate from a female patient between 18 and 30 years old who received an allogeneic stem cell transplant from an unrelated donor, was CMV-positive, and had acute and chronic GVHD. Some of the T cells might come from the graft donor.

J is TRBJ2-6 and V is TRBV4-1, with no clear D. The V and J ends lost 0 bases and 4 bases respectively, with 7 bases between them. Germline V gives CDR1 MGHRA, CDR2 YSYEKL. The CDR3 sequence is 15 residues long. The CDR3 DNA reads TGCGCCAGCAGCCAAGAACCAGTGGGGGCCAACGTCCTGACTTTC. It is translated as CASSQEPVGANVLTF.

The chain uses TRBV6-1 and TRBJ2-7; 8 bases match TRBD2. Germline V lookup: CDR1 MNHNS, CDR2 SASEGT. V was clipped by 4 bases and J by 2 bases; unmatched bases: 7. The CDR3 length is 15 residues. This CDR3 is CASSVRGGRAYEQYF. The CDR3 DNA reads TGTGCCAGCAGTGTACGCGGGGGGAGGGCCTACGAGCAGTACTTC.

This chain uses TRBV4-2 with TRBJ1-4; D perhaps matches TRBD1 (6 bases). Deletions cut 0 bases from V and 5 bases from J, with 19 bases between. Germline CDR1 and CDR2: LGHNA and YNFKEQ. This CDR3 spans 18 amino acids. The CDR3 reads CASSQDSVVTGRNEKLFF. For the CDR3, the DNA is TGTGCCAGCAGCCAAGATTCGGTTGTAACAGGGCGAAATGAAAAACTGTTTTTT.

This sequence joins TRBV4-2 and TRBJ1-6, with a tentative D call TRBD1 (5 bases). This CDR3 contains 17 residues. V lost 0 bases, J lost 5 bases, and 14 bases lay in between. Germline lookup yields CDR1 LGHNA and CDR2 YNFKEQ. CDR3 residues: CASSQDLGGFNNSPLHF. CDR3 bases: TGTGCCAGCAGCCAAGATTTGGGGGGATTCAATAATTCACCCCTCCACTTT.

V gene TRBV29-1 combines with J gene TRBJ2-7; 10 positions agree with TRBD2. The V gene end was trimmed by 5 bases and the J gene end by 4 bases; junction bases not matched to a gene: 5. Germline V gives CDR1 SQVTM, CDR2 ANQGSEA. The CDR3 is made up of 13 amino acids. The CDR3: CSVQAGGGYEQYF. The CDR3 region has the DNA TGCAGCGTTCAAGCGGGGGGGGGTTACGAGCAGTACTTC.

The chain couples TRBV19 to TRBJ2-2; D uncertain. Germline-derived CDR1 and CDR2 are LNHDA and SQIVND (reference sequence). This CDR3 spans 13 amino acids. V lost 6 bases and J 3 bases, leaving 8 bases between the germline ends. CDR3 nucleotides: TGTGCCAGTAGAATACTTTACACCGGGGAGCTGTTTTTT. This encodes CASRILYTGELFF.

The V call is TRBV7-9, the J call TRBJ1-2, with TRBD1 identical over 11 bases. The CDR3 spans 15 residues. Germline loops: CDR1 SEHNR, CDR2 FQNEAQ (reference sequence). Trimming at V came to 5 bases and at J to 6 bases, leaving 8 bases not matched to a gene. In DNA form, the CDR3 reads TGTGCCAGCAGCCCCCCCGGACAGGGGGCTAATGGCTACACCTTC. Residues: CASSPPGQGANGYTF.

This chain uses TRBV18 with TRBJ2-3; D might be TRBD2 (6 bases). The ends were cut back, 11 bases at V and 6 bases at J, with 21 bases in the middle. The CDR3 loop spans 14 amino acids. Germline V gene lookup returns CDR1 KGHSH and CDR2 LQKENI. The CDR3 here is CAGTSGLRRDTQYF. CDR3 nucleotide sequence: TGTGCCGGGACCTCGGGACTCCGGAGGGATACGCAGTATTTT.

The chain recombines TRBV11-3 with TRBJ2-2, with D possibly matching TRBD2 (7 bases). CDR1 is SGHNT, CDR2 YENEEA, per germline. Between the trimmed V and J ends, which lost 5 bases and 6 bases, there was a span of 13 bases. The CDR3 sequence is 14 residues long. CDR3 amino acids: CASSLGGPAGELFF. Here the CDR3 DNA reads TGTGCCAGCAGCCTGGGGGGGCCGGCCGGGGAGCTGTTTTTT.

This clone has a handful of counts. The rearrangement joins TRBV7-9 to TRBJ1-5, with 9 bases matching TRBD1. Trimming took 4 bases from V and 7 from J; bases not matched to a gene: 5. CDR1 is SEHNR, CDR2 FQNEAQ, per germline (reference sequence). This CDR3 spans 14 amino acids. The CDR3 region is CASSSGQGSQPQHF. The DNA for the CDR3 is TGTGCCAGCAGCTCCGGACAGGGGAGCCAGCCCCAGCATTTT.

The chain links TRBV19 to TRBJ2-1; a weak D match, TRBD1 (5 bases). The germline V gene encodes CDR1 LNHDA and CDR2 SQIVND (reference sequence). V lost 5 bases and J lost 7, with 12 bases in between. This CDR3 contains 13 residues. The CDR3 here is CASSPQGGNEQFF. CDR3 nucleotide sequence: TGTGCCAGTAGTCCCCAGGGTGGGAATGAGCAGTTCTTC.

This rearrangement joins TRBV10-2 to TRBJ2-5, with 7 bases fitting TRBD1. V lost 2 bases, J lost 2 bases, and 2 bases stayed unmatched. CDR1 is WSHSY, CDR2 SAAADI, per germline. CDR3 length: 14 residues. The CDR3 bases are TGCGCCAGCAGTGAGCCGGGACAGCAAGAGACCCAGTACTTC. Protein product: CASSEPGQQETQYF.

The chain employs TRBV7-9 and TRBJ2-1; TRBD1 matches at 9 bases. Trimming cost V 5 bases and J 7 bases; bases outside gene matches: 9. The CDR3 extends over 15 amino acids. In germline, CDR1 is SEHNR, CDR2 FQNEAQ (reference sequence). The CDR3 coding sequence is TGTGCCAGCAGCCGGGGAGGGACAGGGAGGAATGAGCAGTTCTTC. Protein: CASSRGGTGRNEQFF.

V gene TRBV28 combines with J gene TRBJ2-4, with 9 bases fitting TRBD2. This CDR3 has 15 residues. The germline CDR1 and CDR2 sequences are MDHEN and SYDVKM. V gave up 2 bases and J gave up 4 bases; unmatched junction bases: 3. CDR3 DNA sequence: TGTGCCAGCAGTTTACCCACTAGCGGGAAAAACATTCAGTACTTC. Amino acids: CASSLPTSGKNIQYF.

The V gene is TRBV29-1, the J gene TRBJ1-1; 7 bases fit TRBD1. V was clipped by 6 bases and J by 1 base; unmatched bases: 5. This CDR3 has 13 amino acids. Germline CDR1 reads SQVTM; CDR2 reads ANQGSEA. CDR3 coding DNA: TGCAGCGTATTGGACAGGAAGAACACTGAAGCTTTCTTT. This sequence encodes CSVLDRKNTEAFF.

The chain has TRBV7-9 and TRBJ2-5; 14 bases fit TRBD2. Per germline, CDR1 SEHNR and CDR2 FQNEAQ (reference sequence). The CDR3 has 17 amino acids. V shed 2 bases and J 5 bases; nucleotides not matched to a gene: 7. The CDR3 bases are TGTGCCAGCAGCTTACTCCGACTAGCGGGAGGGTTGGAGACCCAGTACTTC. It translates to CASSLLRLAGGLETQYF.

The chain combines TRBV11-3 with TRBJ2-2, with D tentatively TRBD2 (7 bases). The CDR3 covers 16 residues. The germline gives CDR1 SGHNT, CDR2 YENEEA. Trimming removed 8 bases from V and 0 bases from J, with 16 bases in between. Here the CDR3 reads CASRQGLAANTGELFF. The CDR3 DNA reads as TGTGCCAGCCGCCAGGGGCTAGCGGCGAACACCGGGGAGCTGTTTTTT.